These 14 T cell receptor beta chains were sequenced from one sample in a study of identical twins. TCRdb fed the 5' RACE reads into MiXCR, producing one record per CDR3 protein. The table has about 720,000 distinct CDR3 sequences, over 8.5% seen once; the top ten hold 0.75% to 1%. These records were also assigned to another study, of yellow fever vaccine responses in identical twins.

Source material: PBMCs. The receptors shown here come from a woman aged 18-29 years in good health.

This clonotype was detected only a few times. The V gene is TRBV25-1, the J gene TRBJ2-5, with TRBD2 matching 10 bases. J was trimmed by 5 bases and V by 6 bases; bases with no gene match: 9. Germline CDR1 is MGHDK and CDR2 is SYGVNS. The CDR3 sequence is 15 residues long. The CDR3 is CASRHSGGPDETQYF. The CDR3 nucleotides are TGTGCCAGCAGACATAGCGGGGGGCCCGATGAGACCCAGTACTTC.

This clonotype appeared many times. V gene TRBV7-9 combines with J gene TRBJ1-1; D possibly corresponds to TRBD1 (5 bases). The CDR3 runs to 15 residues. Germline CDR1 is SEHNR and CDR2 is FQNEAQ (reference sequence). Trimming took 1 base from V and 4 from J, leaving 13 bases between them. CDR3 amino acids: CASSLVAGRSTEAFF. DNA of the CDR3: TGTGCCAGCAGCTTAGTTGCAGGGAGGAGCACTGAAGCTTTCTTT.

The chain joins TRBV14 to TRBJ2-2; no clear D. Deletions cut 1 base from V and 6 bases from J, with 6 bases between. Germline V gene sequence: CDR1 SGHDN, CDR2 FVKESK. The CDR3 contains 13 residues. The CDR3 DNA sequence: TGTGCCAGCAGCCAAGCCCTATCCGGGGAGCTGTTTTTT. Its protein is CASSQALSGELFF.

In DNA form, the CDR3 reads TGTGCCAGCTCCCGGACCTCTGGTGACAACATTCAGTACTTC. Translation: CASSRTSGDNIQYF. This chain links TRBV18 with TRBJ2-4; no definite D call. V dropped 6 bases and J dropped 7 bases, with 16 bases sitting between them. Germline V gives CDR1 KGHSH, CDR2 LQKENI. There are 14 residues in the CDR3.

This clonotype was observed many times. This sequence joins TRBV7-9 and TRBJ2-1, with 11 bases that match TRBD2. The CDR3 runs to 17 residues. J lost 5 bases, V lost 2 bases, and 8 bases had no gene match. Germline CDR1 SEHNR, CDR2 FQNEAQ (reference sequence). The CDR3: CASSLRKTSGANNEQFF. CDR3 nucleotide sequence: TGTGCCAGCAGCTTAAGGAAGACTAGCGGGGCCAACAATGAGCAGTTCTTC.

This clonotype is a singleton in its sample. This chain uses TRBV7-3 with TRBJ2-7; TRBD1 matches at 11 bases. Germline CDR1 and CDR2: SGHTA and FQGTGA. This CDR3 has 17 residues. V was clipped by 2 bases and J by 5 bases; unmatched bases: 11. The CDR3 DNA reads as TGTGCCAGCAGCTTAGGGCGAGGACAGGGGGCGAGAAACGAGCAGTACTTC. Amino acids: CASSLGRGQGARNEQYF.

This clonotype was seen more than once but under ten times. This chain links TRBV11-2 with TRBJ2-1; 9 bases line up with TRBD2. V lost 5 bases, J lost 6 bases, and 17 bases stayed unmatched. The CDR3 covers 18 residues. CDR1 is SGHAT, CDR2 FQNNGV, per germline. For the CDR3, the DNA is TGTGCCAGCAGCCCCAGTGTAGGCGTTTGGCGGGGGGGCAATGAGCAGTTCTTC. This sequence encodes CASSPSVGVWRGGNEQFF.

The J gene is TRBJ2-5, the V gene TRBV7-2; 7 bases match TRBD1. This CDR3 contains 15 residues. Germline V gene data show CDR1 as SGHTA and CDR2 as FQGNSA. V dropped 5 bases and J dropped 1; count of bases not matched to a gene: 7. The DNA of the CDR3 is TGTGCCAGCAGCCCCGACTCAGGGGGCCAAGAGACCCAGTACTTC. This encodes CASSPDSGGQETQYF.

This clonotype came up a few times. The chain is built from TRBV5-6 and TRBJ2-7; a possible D gene is TRBD1 (5 bases). Germline CDR1 reads SGHDT; CDR2 reads YYEEEE. The CDR3 is made up of 15 amino acids. The V end was cut by 4 bases, the J end by 2 bases, with 16 bases between. The CDR3 bases are TGTGCCAGCAGCCCACCGACAGACCCAACCTACGAGCAGTACTTC. Its translation: CASSPPTDPTYEQYF.

This clonotype was picked up many times. The rearrangement uses TRBV7-9 and TRBJ2-1; no clear D. CDR3 length: 11 amino acids. Germline CDR1 reads SEHNR; CDR2 reads FQNEAQ (reference sequence). Trimming pared 5 bases from V and 8 bases from J, leaving 7 bases between. In DNA, the CDR3 is TGTGCCAGCAGCCATTACGATGAGCAGTTCTTC. Translation: CASSHYDEQFF.

This clonotype was picked up a small number of times. The chain links TRBV4-3 to TRBJ2-4; 7 nucleotides line up with TRBD1. The CDR3 length is 13 residues. V dropped 3 bases and J dropped 8; count of bases not matched to a gene: 4. Germline V CDR1 and CDR2: LGHNA, YSLEER. CDR3 sequence reads: CASSQLTGDIQYF. CDR3 bases: TGCGCCAGCAGCCAGCTTACAGGGGACATTCAGTACTTC.

This clonotype was observed many times. J is TRBJ2-5 and V is TRBV5-1; D perhaps matches TRBD1 (6 bases). V lost 0 bases and J 4 bases, leaving 13 bases between the germline ends. The CDR3 covers 15 residues. Germline assignment: CDR1 SGHRS and CDR2 YFSETQ. This CDR3 reads CASSLAINRAETQYF. CDR3 bases: TGCGCCAGCAGCTTGGCCATAAACAGGGCAGAGACCCAGTACTTC. Full variable domain (outside the CDR3, taken from reference TRBV5-1 and TRBJ2-5): KAGVTQTPRYLIKTRGQQVTLSCSPISGHRSVSWYQQTPGQGLQFLFEYFSETQRNKGNFPGRFSGRQFSNSRSEMNVSTLELGDSALYLCASSLAINRAETQYFGPGTRLLVL.

This clonotype was seen many times. The CDR3 DNA reads as TGCGCCAGCAGCCGTACCTCTGGGCTAGCGGGGTACAATGAGCAGTTCTTC. Translation: CASSRTSGLAGYNEQFF. This chain connects TRBV4-3 to TRBJ2-1; 9 bases match TRBD2. CDR3 length: 17 residues. Germline V CDR1 and CDR2: LGHNA, YSLEER. Trimming removed 4 bases from V and 4 bases from J; junction bases left unmatched: 11.

In its sample, this clonotype was seen many times. The V and J genes are TRBV12-3 or TRBV12-4 and TRBJ2-7; no clear D gene. V was shortened by 6 bases and J by 5 bases, with 14 bases between the two germline ends. This CDR3 has 13 amino acids. Written as DNA, the CDR3 is TGTGCCAGCAGCACAGCGCCTAGTAACGAGCAGTACTTC. Translated: CASSTAPSNEQYF.